This record looks at one TCR beta chain sequence and its context. CDR3 length: 13 residues. V lost 4 bases and J lost 2, with 10 bases in between. CDR1 and CDR2 from the germline V gene are SGHDT and YYEEEE. The repertoire was sequenced with immunoSEQ multiplex PCR; TCRdb's copy has only in-frame clones and lacks some. The table lists about 50,000 clones, about 91% of them singletons, with roughly a tenth in the top ten. The sample comes from a study of T cell changes during pregnancy in multiple sclerosis. V is TRBV5-6 and J is TRBJ2-7; D is ambiguous. The source is a female donor with multiple sclerosis, enrolled in a pregnancy study. The sequences come from CD8+ T cells from peripheral blood mononuclear cells, collected after pregnancy. The CDR3 region has the DNA TGTGCCAGCAGCCTGGGCGTAGCCTACGAGCAGTACTTC. Amino acids: CASSLGVAYEQYF.